Listed here is a single T cell receptor (beta chain). No antigen is known for it. V was pared by 4 bases and J by 7 bases, with 9 bases of the junction left unmatched. The CDR3 runs 16 residues. CDR1 is SGHAT and CDR2 is FQNNGV in the germline V gene. The data belong to a study of Graves' ophthalmopathy and Graves' hyperthyroidism. Study-level findings and limits: The model's ophthalmopathy progression predictions had about 69% sensitivity and 72% to 80% specificity.

Amplified TCR beta CDR3 regions were obtained using RNA transcripts as template. First-round RT-PCR employed HTBI primers, with a second-round multiplex PCR after it. TCRdb reanalysed the multiplex PCR reads using MiXCR and keeps one entry per CDR3 protein. The repertoire has over 200,000 distinct CDR3 sequences, about 32% of them found once; the top ten carry 9.1%. Sequencing was performed on peripheral blood. The rearrangement links TRBV11-2 to TRBJ2-7; 14 bases agree with TRBD2. The receptor was derived from a man aged 50 to 60 with Graves' ophthalmopathy. CDR3 DNA sequence: TGTGCCAGCAGCTCCCTCGGACTAGCGGGAGGTCTTGAGCAGTACTTC. This encodes CASSSLGLAGGLEQYF.